This T cell receptor (beta chain) was identified in a study of T cell changes during pregnancy in multiple sclerosis. Some clones are missing from TCRdb's copy, which holds only in-frame ones; the method was immunoSEQ multiplex PCR. The sample records under 85,000 clones, roughly 90% being singletons. V lost 5 bases and J lost 5, with 6 bases in between. The CDR3 is 12 amino acids. The germline gives CDR1 MNHNY, CDR2 SVGAGI (reference sequence). The sequences come from peripheral blood, collected after pregnancy. The sequence was collected from a female donor in good health, enrolled as a control in a pregnancy study. J is TRBJ1-4 and V is TRBV6-6; D unresolved. The CDR3 sequence: CASSPRNEKLFF. The DNA for the CDR3 is TGTGCCAGCAGTCCCCGGAATGAAAAACTGTTTTTT.